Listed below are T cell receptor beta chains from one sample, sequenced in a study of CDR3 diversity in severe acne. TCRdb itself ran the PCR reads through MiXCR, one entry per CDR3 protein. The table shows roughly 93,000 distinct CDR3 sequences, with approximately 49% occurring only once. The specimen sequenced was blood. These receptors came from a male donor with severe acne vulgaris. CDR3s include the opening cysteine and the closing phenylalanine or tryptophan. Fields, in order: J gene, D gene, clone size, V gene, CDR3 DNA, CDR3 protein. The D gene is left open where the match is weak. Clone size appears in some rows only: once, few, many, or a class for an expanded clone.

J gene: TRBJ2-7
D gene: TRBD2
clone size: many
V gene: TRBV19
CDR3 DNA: TGTGCCAGTAGTATAGATCGAGCGGGAGGCTTCGACGAGCAGTACTTC
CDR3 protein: CASSIDRAGGFDEQYF

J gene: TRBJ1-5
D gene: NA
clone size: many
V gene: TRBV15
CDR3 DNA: TGTGCCACCAGCAGAGAAGGGGAGAGCAATCAGCCCCAGCATTTT
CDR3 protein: CATSREGESNQPQHF

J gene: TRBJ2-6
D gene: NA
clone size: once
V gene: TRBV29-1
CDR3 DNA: TGCAGCGTTGTAGGGGGCTCTGGGGCCAACGTCCTGACTTTC
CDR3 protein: CSVVGGSGANVLTF

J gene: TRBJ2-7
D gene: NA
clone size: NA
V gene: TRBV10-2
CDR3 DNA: TGCGCCAGCAGTGAAGGGGTAATCCGAGGGGCCGAGCAGTACTTC
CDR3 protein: CASSEGVIRGAEQYF

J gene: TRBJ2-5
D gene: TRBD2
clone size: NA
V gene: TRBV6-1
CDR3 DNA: TGTGCCAGCAGTGAAGCAGCGGGGGGGCCAGAGACCCAGTACTTC
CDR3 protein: CASSEAAGGPETQYF

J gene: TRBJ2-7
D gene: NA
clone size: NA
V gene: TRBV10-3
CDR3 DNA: TGTGCCAGCAGTTATGGGGGACCGTACGAGCAGTACTTC
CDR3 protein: CASSYGGPYEQYF

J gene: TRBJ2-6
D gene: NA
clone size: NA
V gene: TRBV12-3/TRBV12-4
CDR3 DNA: TGTGCCAGCAGGACATGGGGGGCTGGGGCCAACGTCCTGACTTTC
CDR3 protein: CASRTWGAGANVLTF

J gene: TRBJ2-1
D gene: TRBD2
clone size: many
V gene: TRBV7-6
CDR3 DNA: TGTGCCAGCAGCTTAGCGCTAGCGGGAAGAAATGAGCAGTTCTTC
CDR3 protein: CASSLALAGRNEQFF

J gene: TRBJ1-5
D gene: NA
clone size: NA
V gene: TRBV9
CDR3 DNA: TGTGCCAGCAGCCAAGGCGGGACATCCAATCAGCCCCAGCATTTT
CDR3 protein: CASSQGGTSNQPQHF

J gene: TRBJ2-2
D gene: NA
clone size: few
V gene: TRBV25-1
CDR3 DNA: TGTGCCAGCAGAGAGGGGACTTCAAACACCGGGGAGCTGTTTTTT
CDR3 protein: CASREGTSNTGELFF

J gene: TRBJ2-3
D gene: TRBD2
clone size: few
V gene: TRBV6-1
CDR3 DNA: TGTGCCAGCAGTGATGGCGGGAGGGCCTCAGATACGCAGTATTTT
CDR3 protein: CASSDGGRASDTQYF

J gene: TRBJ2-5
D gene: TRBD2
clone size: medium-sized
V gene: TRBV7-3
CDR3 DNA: TGTGCCAGCAGCCAAGGACTAGCGGGAGCGGAGACCCAGTACTTC
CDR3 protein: CASSQGLAGAETQYF

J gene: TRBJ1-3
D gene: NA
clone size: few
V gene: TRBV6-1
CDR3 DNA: TGTGCCAGCAGCGTGCTGGGGGGGCTTGGAAACACCATATATTTT
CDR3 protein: CASSVLGGLGNTIYF

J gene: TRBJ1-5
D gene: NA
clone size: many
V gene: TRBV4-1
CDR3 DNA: TGCGCCAGCAGCCAGACTTATAGCAATCAGCCCCAGCATTTT
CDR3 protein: CASSQTYSNQPQHF

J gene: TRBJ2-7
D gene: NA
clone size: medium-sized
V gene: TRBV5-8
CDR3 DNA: TGTGCCAGCAGCTTGGATTCCTCGACTAGCTCCTACGAGCAGTACTTC
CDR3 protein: CASSLDSSTSSYEQYF

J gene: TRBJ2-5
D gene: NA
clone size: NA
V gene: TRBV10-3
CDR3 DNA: TGTGCCATCGGGGATGGGGAGACCCAGTACTTC
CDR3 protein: CAIGDGETQYF

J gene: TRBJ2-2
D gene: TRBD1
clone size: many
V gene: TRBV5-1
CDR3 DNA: TGCGCCAGCAGGCCCACAGGGGGTGGCCTCGGGGAGCTGTTTTTT
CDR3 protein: CASRPTGGGLGELFF

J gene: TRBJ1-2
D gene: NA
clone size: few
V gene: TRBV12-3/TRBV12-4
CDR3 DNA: TGTGCCAGCAGCCTCCCTGGGGGCGCGGGTTTCAATGGCTACACCTTC
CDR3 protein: CASSLPGGAGFNGYTF

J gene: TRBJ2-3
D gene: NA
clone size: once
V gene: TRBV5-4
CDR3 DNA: TGTGCCAGCAGCTTGGCCCCCACAGATACGCAGTATTTT
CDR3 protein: CASSLAPTDTQYF

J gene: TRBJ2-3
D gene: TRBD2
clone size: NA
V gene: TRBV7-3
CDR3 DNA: TGTGCCAGCAGTTCCCGGGGTTTAGCGGGCCCAGTTAGCACAGATACGCAGTATTTT
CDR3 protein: CASSSRGLAGPVSTDTQYF

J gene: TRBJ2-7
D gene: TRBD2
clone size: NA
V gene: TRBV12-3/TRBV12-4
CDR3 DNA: TGTGCCAGCAGTCCTAGCGGGACCGAGCAGTACTTC
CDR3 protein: CASSPSGTEQYF

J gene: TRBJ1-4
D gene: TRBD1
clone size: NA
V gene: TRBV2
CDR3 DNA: TGTGCCAGCAGTCGAAACAGGGGAGATAATGAAAAACTGTTTTTT
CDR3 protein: CASSRNRGDNEKLFF

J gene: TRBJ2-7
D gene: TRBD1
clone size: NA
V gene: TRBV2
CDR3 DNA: TGTGCCAGCAGTCAAGGGGGCGCATCCTACGAGCAGTACTTC
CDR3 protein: CASSQGGASYEQYF

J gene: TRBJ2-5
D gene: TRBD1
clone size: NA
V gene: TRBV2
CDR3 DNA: TGTGCCAGCAGGGGAACATGGACAGGGGGCGTTCCGGGAGAGACCCAGTACTTC
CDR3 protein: CASRGTWTGGVPGETQYF

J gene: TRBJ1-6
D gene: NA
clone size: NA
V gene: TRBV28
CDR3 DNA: TGTGCCAGTGGGCCCGGGCCCCCGGCGTCACCCCTCCACTTT
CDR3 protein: CASGPGPPASPLHF

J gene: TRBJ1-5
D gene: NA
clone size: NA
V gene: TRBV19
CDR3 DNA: TGTGCCAGTATAGGTCGTTGGATCAATCAGCCCCAGCGTTTT
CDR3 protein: CASIGRWINQPQRF

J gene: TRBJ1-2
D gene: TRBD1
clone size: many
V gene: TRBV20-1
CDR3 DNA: TGCAGTGCAACCGAACAGGGGGCGATTCGCTATGGCTACACCTTC
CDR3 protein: CSATEQGAIRYGYTF

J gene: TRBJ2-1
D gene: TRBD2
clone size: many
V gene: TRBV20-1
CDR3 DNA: TGCAGTGCTAGTAGGACTAGCGACTACAATGAGCAGTTCTTC
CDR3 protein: CSASRTSDYNEQFF

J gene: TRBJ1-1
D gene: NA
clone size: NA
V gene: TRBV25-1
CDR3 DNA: TGTGCCAGCAGTGAAGAGGTTTCGGACACTGAAGCTTTCTTT
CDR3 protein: CASSEEVSDTEAFF

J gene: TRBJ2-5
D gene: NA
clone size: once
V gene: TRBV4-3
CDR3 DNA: TGCGCCAGCAGCCAAGTGGTGTCAGAAGAGACCCAGTACTTC
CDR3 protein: CASSQVVSEETQYF

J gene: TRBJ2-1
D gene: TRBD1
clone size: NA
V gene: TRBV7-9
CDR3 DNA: TGTGCCAGCAGCCGACCACAGGGGCCGTACAATGAGCAGTTCTTC
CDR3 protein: CASSRPQGPYNEQFF

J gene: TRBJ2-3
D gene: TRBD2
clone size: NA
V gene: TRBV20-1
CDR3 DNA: TGCAGTGCCAGCGGACTAGCGGGAATCGGGGGGCAGACAGAGACGCAGTATTTT
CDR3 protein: CSASGLAGIGGQTETQYF

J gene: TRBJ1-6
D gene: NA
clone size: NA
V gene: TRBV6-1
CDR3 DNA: TGTGCCAGCAGCGCGTGGTCACCCCTCCACTTT
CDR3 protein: CASSAWSPLHF

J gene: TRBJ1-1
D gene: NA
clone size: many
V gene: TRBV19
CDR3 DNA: TGTGCCAGTAGCGACAGGATACTGAACACTGAAGCTTTCTTT
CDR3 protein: CASSDRILNTEAFF

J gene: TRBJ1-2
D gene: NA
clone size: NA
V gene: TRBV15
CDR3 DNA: TGTGCCACCAGCAGAGATCGGGGGGGCAGACACTATGGCTACACCTTC
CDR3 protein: CATSRDRGGRHYGYTF

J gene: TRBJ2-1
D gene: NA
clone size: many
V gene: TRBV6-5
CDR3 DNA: TGTGCCAGCAGTGAGCGGGTGCTGAACAATGAGCAGTTCTTC
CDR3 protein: CASSERVLNNEQFF

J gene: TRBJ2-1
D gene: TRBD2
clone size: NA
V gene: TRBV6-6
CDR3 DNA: TGTGCCAGCAGTACTTACGCGGCTAGCGGGAGGATAAGAAATGAGCAGTTCTTC
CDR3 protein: CASSTYAASGRIRNEQFF

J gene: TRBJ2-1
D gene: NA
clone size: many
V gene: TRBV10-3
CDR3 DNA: TGTGCCATCAGTGACAGGCGAAGGGACTCTACCTCCTACAATGAGCAGTTCTTC
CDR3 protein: CAISDRRRDSTSYNEQFF

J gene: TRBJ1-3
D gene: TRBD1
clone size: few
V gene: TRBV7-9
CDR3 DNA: TGTGCCAGCAGCTTAGCTGAGAAGGGGGCGCTTGGAAACACCATATATTTT
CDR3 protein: CASSLAEKGALGNTIYF

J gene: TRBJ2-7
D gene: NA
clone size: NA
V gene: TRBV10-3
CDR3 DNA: TGTGCCATCAACACAGGGCCCGCGGGCTCCTGCGAGCAGTACTTC
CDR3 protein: CAINTGPAGSCEQYF

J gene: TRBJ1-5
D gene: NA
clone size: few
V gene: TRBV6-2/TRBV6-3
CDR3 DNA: TGTGCCAGCAGTCAAATTACAGGGTTGGGCGGCCAGCCCCAGCATTTT
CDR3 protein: CASSQITGLGGQPQHF

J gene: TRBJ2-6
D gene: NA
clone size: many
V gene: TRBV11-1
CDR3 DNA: TGTGCCAGCAGCTTAGGGGATAACAGGTACGAGATCCTGACTTTC
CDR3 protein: CASSLGDNRYEILTF

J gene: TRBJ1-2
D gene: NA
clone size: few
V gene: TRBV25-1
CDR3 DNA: TGTGCCAGCAGGCATATCGGGGGCTACACCTTC
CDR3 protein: CASRHIGGYTF

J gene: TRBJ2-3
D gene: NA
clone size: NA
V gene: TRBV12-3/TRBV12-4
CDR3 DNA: TGTGCTAGTGGTTGGGCTGCCGGGTCAGGGAGCACAGATACGCAGTATTTT
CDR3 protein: CASGWAAGSGSTDTQYF

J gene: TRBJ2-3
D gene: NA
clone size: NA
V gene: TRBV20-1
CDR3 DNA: TGCAGTGCCAGCAGCCCCCAGGGCGGCACGCAGTATTTT
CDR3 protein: CSASSPQGGTQYF

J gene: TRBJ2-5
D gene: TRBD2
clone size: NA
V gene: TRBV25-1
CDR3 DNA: TGTGCCAACAGTGAGCCTCTGGGGCGGGAGAGCAAAGAGACCCAGTACTTC
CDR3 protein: CANSEPLGRESKETQYF

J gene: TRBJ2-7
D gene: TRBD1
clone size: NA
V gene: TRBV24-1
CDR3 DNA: TGTGCCACCAGTGCTAGCCCGGGACAGGGTTGGTACGAGCAGTACTTC
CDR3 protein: CATSASPGQGWYEQYF

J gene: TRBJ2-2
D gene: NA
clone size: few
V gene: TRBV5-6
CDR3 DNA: TGTGCCAGCAGCTTGCGGTTGGCAGAGGGCACCGGGGAGCTGTTTTTT
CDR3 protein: CASSLRLAEGTGELFF

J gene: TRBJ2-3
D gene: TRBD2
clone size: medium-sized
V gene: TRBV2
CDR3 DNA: TGTGCCAGCACCAGGACTAGCGGGTCTAGCACAGATACGCAGTATTTT
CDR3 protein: CASTRTSGSSTDTQYF

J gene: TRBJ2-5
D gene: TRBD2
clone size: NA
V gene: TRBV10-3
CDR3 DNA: TGTGCCATCAGTGAGGGGGGGGAGTTGCGGGAGACCCAGTACTTC
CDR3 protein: CAISEGGELRETQYF

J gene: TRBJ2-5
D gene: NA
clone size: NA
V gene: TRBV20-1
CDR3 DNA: TGCAGTGCTAGAGACTCCATATGGGGACCCCAAGAGACCCAGTACTTC
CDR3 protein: CSARDSIWGPQETQYF

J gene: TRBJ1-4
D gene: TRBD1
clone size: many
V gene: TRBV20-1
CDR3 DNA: TGCAGTGCCCCCGGGACAGGGGTTAATGAAAAACTGTTTTTT
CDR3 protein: CSAPGTGVNEKLFF

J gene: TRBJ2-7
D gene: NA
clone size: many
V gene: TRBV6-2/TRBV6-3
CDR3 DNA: TGTGCCAGCACCGCCGTGGGCGAGCAGTACTTC
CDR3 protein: CASTAVGEQYF